This T cell receptor beta chain was observed in a study of cytomegalovirus exposure and HLA in healthy donors. Study-wide background: In a previous analysis, 110 million or so unique TCR beta sequences were found from some 180 million T cells.

J gave up 3 bases and V 0 bases, and 5 bases lay outside the gene matches. The germline gives CDR1 LGHNA, CDR2 YNFKEQ. The length of the CDR3 is 16 residues. In the PCR, 60 Vbeta and 13 Jbeta primers were used. Clones were read by immunoSEQ multiplex PCR, and TCRdb kept only the in-frame ones, dropping some. The data contain about 170,000 clones, 65% to 90% of them singletons. The source of this sequence is a male donor in good health and CMV-seronegative. Sequenced material: PBMCs. The genes are TRBV4-2 and TRBJ2-1, with TRBD1 identical over 7 bases. CDR3 protein: CASSQDRDSLYNEQFF. For the CDR3, the DNA is TGTGCCAGCAGCCAAGACCGGGACAGTCTCTACAATGAGCAGTTCTTC.